The text below deals with one TCR beta chain. This clonotype was counted a few times. There is no known antigen for this receptor. The record has no base qualities; no much larger clone is one base away. Clipping removes 0 bases from V and 0 bases from J, with 2 as the unmatched junction base count. From its cysteine to its phenylalanine, the CDR3 spans 15 amino acids. Only CDR3 DNA is held: 45 bases, read in frame from base 1. Moderately to severely active disease, a Clinical Activity Score of at least 3, a NOSPECS grade of at least 4, and a duration under 3 months were present in ophthalmopathy patients. Patients with uncontrolled infections, other autoimmune diseases, pregnancy or lactation were excluded. Diagnoses were established on the basis of clinical symptoms, serum thyroxine and TRAb, thyroid ultrasound, and orbital computed tomography. Ficoll-Paque density gradient centrifugation was used to isolate PBMCs from around 9.1 ml of fresh peripheral blood. Total RNA was extracted using Trizol reagent, and RNA quality was assessed on an Agilent 2100 Bioanalyzer.

TCR beta CDR3 regions were amplified from RNA transcripts. For the first round of RT-PCR on the TCR CDR3, the HTBI primer set was used together with the Qiagen OneStep RT-PCR kit. A second multiplex PCR round built the libraries, followed by size selection and purification. Libraries were sequenced paired-end with 100 bp reads on an Illumina HiSeq2000. Processing in the source paper ran as follows. Raw data were processed with SOAPnuke, discarding reads with adapters, uncalled bases, mean Phred below 15, or no exact constant-primer or identifier match. High-quality paired reads were merged with COPE v1.2.5, and unique nucleotide sequences were defined as clonotypes. MiTCR v1.1 was used to align clonotypes to the IMGT TRBV, TRBD and TRBJ reference segments. Only V-J combinations with frequency above 0.0001, covering 99.2% of repertoires, were analysed. The TCS score was defined as F50 (clonal expansion) divided by E x V (chaos), with BLOSUM62-based TCRdist calculated between CDR3 peptides within each V-J. Welch's t-statistics and random forest reduced fewer than 600 V-J features to 10 to 15, which were used in a naive Bayes classifier (R e1071). Using fastp trimming at Q25 and MiXCR clonotype assembly, TCRdb reanalyzed the public sequencing data and kept in-frame beta chains. Each CDR3 protein gets just one entry, which takes the most common genes and DNA from the rows behind it. TCRdb, not the original authors, processed these V and J calls. In all, the sample holds about 290,000 distinct CDR3 sequences, and around 20% of those were seen once. The top ten constitute under 45% of the sample.

This record comes from a study of T cells in Graves' hyperthyroidism and ophthalmopathy (dated 2019 in TCRdb). Regarding the study in general: Peripheral blood samples were taken at the time of initial diagnosis, prior to any treatment. To identify distinguishing TCR V-J signatures, a discovery cohort of around 100 patients was used, comprising 43 with Graves' ophthalmopathy and roughly 60 with stable Graves' hyperthyroidism. Prospective prediction of ophthalmopathy was tested in an independent validation cohort consisting of some 19 hyperthyroidism patients and over 15 patients who later progressed to ophthalmopathy. For training and testing, the 95 to 100 patients in the discovery cohort were randomly divided in a 7:3 ratio. Thyroid tissue and blood T-cell repertoires from six or seven Graves' hyperthyroidism patients were also compared in the study. Following sampling, methimazole starting at 30 mg daily was given to hyperthyroidism patients, and high-dose intravenous methylprednisolone was given to ophthalmopathy patients. According to the paper, TCR Vbeta CDR3 sequencing was carried out on 135 peripheral blood samples, which came from some 41 ophthalmopathy, 75 or so hyperthyroidism and 17 progressor patients.

The study at large found these results: In validation, the model predicted progression to ophthalmopathy with approximately 70% sensitivity and less than 80% specificity, a median of 6.5 months before onset. No statistical method was used to fix the sample size in advance, and group allocation was not hidden from the investigators. Most expanded thyroid clonotypes (frequency above 0.001) were also detected in blood, suggesting blood repertoires may reflect thyroid immune responses. A model built on a 13 V-J signature distinguished ophthalmopathy from stable hyperthyroidism, reaching 87.88% sensitivity and about 81% specificity in cross-validation and 80%/75% in testing.

The clonotype originates from a man aged 45-65 years with Graves' ophthalmopathy. The sequencing sample was made of blood. The chain employs TRBV12-3 or TRBV12-4 and TRBJ2-7; TRBD1 matches 7 bases in the middle. CDR3 loop: CASSLAGQYSYEQYF. DNA sequence: TGTGCCAGCAGTTTAGCGGGACAGTACTCCTACGAGCAGTACTTC.